One sample yielded the 11 T cell receptor beta chains listed below, sequenced in a study of blood T cell repertoires in COVID-19. Clones were read by immunoSEQ multiplex PCR, and TCRdb kept only the in-frame ones, dropping some. Among about 58,000 clones listed, approximately 86% were seen once. The sequencing input was peripheral blood. The receptor source for this set is a human donor with active COVID-19. The donor label of this sample is uncertain.

The chain links TRBV5-5 to TRBJ2-1; a weak D match, TRBD2 (6 bases). Germline CDR1 is SGHKS and CDR2 is YYEKEE (reference sequence). Between the trimmed V and J ends, which lost 3 bases and 3 bases, there was a span of 10 bases. The CDR3 contains 14 residues. The CDR3 spells CASSSGVRYNEQFF. The CDR3 DNA is TGTGCCAGCAGCTCGGGGGTCCGCTACAATGAGCAGTTCTTC.

This chain connects TRBV27 to TRBJ2-7; 7 positions match TRBD1. The CDR3 has 15 residues. From germline, CDR1 is MNHEY and CDR2 SMNVEV (reference sequence). V shed 4 bases and J 3 bases; nucleotides not matched to a gene: 9. The CDR3 DNA sequence: TGTGCCAGCAGTTCGACAGGGCTAGATGGCTACGAGCAGTACTTC. As protein: CASSSTGLDGYEQYF.

The chain joins TRBV6-6 to TRBJ2-3; 10 nucleotides match TRBD2. Losses at the gene ends were 2 bases for V and 2 bases for J; bases not matched to a gene: 4. Germline assignment: CDR1 MNHNY and CDR2 SVGAGI (reference sequence). The CDR3 has 16 amino acids. CDR3 region: CASSYRLAGTTDTQYF. The CDR3 bases are TGTGCCAGCAGTTACAGACTAGCGGGTACCACAGATACGCAGTATTTT.

The gene calls are TRBV11-2 and TRBJ2-1; 10 bases align to TRBD1. Germline V gene lookup returns CDR1 SGHAT and CDR2 FQNNGV. The CDR3 sequence is 15 residues long. V lost 3 bases, J lost 4 bases, and 3 bases stayed unmatched. CDR3 in DNA: TGTGCCAGCAGCTTGGGGACAGGGGATTACAATGAGCAGTTCTTC. Encoded protein: CASSLGTGDYNEQFF.

CDR3: CASSGLASYNEQFF. The CDR3 DNA follows: TGTGCCAGCAGCGGTCTAGCTTCCTACAATGAGCAGTTCTTC. This chain uses TRBV6-5 with TRBJ2-1; D may be TRBD2 (5 bases). Germline V lookup: CDR1 MNHEY, CDR2 SVGAGI. Deletions cut 6 bases from V and 1 base from J, with 10 bases between. The CDR3 extends over 14 amino acids.

This chain uses TRBV6-5 with TRBJ1-1; 7 bases are a match to TRBD1. This CDR3 has 15 residues. The V segment lost 6 bases and the J segment 5 bases; nucleotides outside the gene matches: 12. Germline-derived CDR1 and CDR2 are MNHEY and SVGAGI. CDR3 DNA sequence: TGTGCCAGCAGCCAACTGAAGGGGGCTGGTACTGAAGCTTTCTTT. This sequence encodes CASSQLKGAGTEAFF.

The CDR3 loop is CATSDYGRQGGEKLFF. The CDR3 nucleotides are TGTGCCACCAGTGATTATGGTCGTCAGGGGGGCGAAAAACTGTTTTTT. The chain employs TRBV24-1 and TRBJ1-4, with TRBD1 matching over 7 bases. Germline V gene lookup returns CDR1 KGHDR and CDR2 SFDVKD. V was clipped by 2 bases and J by 8 bases; unmatched bases: 10. The CDR3 totals 16 residues.

The rearrangement links TRBV28 to TRBJ2-7; TRBD1 is a possible D gene (6 bases). Germline V gives CDR1 MDHEN, CDR2 SYDVKM. V was pared by 4 bases and J by 5 bases, with 12 bases between. The length of the CDR3 is 13 residues. DNA of the CDR3: TGTGCCAGCAGTTCGGCAGGGGTCAACGAGCAGTACTTC. It encodes CASSSAGVNEQYF.

This clone was found once. The V gene is TRBV5-5, the J gene TRBJ2-5; D is unresolved. Per the germline V gene, CDR1 is SGHKS and CDR2 is YYEKEE (reference sequence). This CDR3 has 13 amino acids. Trimming pared 4 bases from V and 4 bases from J, leaving 11 bases between. In DNA, the CDR3 is TGTGCCAGCAGCCGCCTCGGCGGAGAGACCCAGTACTTC. Translating it yields CASSRLGGETQYF.

The chain recombines TRBV19 with TRBJ1-5; TRBD1 is a possible D gene (5 bases). This CDR3 comprises 17 residues. Trimming removed 11 bases from V and 2 bases from J, with 25 bases in between. The V gene's germline CDR1 is LNHDA and CDR2 SQIVND (reference sequence). The CDR3 sequence is CAHWRGWIDLGNQPQHF. DNA for the CDR3: TGTGCCCACTGGAGGGGATGGATCGATTTGGGCAATCAGCCCCAGCATTTT. Based on the CDR3 plus reference TRBV19 and TRBJ1-5, the full variable domain is DGGITQSPKYLFRKEGQNVTLSCEQNLNHDAMYWYRQDPGQGLRLIYYSQIVNDFQKGDIAEGYSVSREKKESFPLTVTSAQKNPTAFYLCAHWRGWIDLGNQPQHFGDGTRLSIL.

This clone was seen more than once but under ten times. CDR3 loop: CASSERGQGQPQHF. CDR3 in DNA: TGTGCCAGCAGTGAGAGGGGGCAGGGGCAGCCCCAGCATTTT. This chain links TRBV2 with TRBJ1-5; TRBD1 agrees at 7 bases. The CDR3 runs 14 residues. CDR1 and CDR2 (germline): SNHLY, FYNNEI. With 3 bases clipped from V and 7 bases from J, the junction kept 6 bases outside the gene matches. Based on the CDR3 plus reference TRBV2 and TRBJ1-5, the full variable domain is EPEVTQTPSHQVTQMGQEVILRCVPISNHLYFYWYRQILGQKVEFLVSFYNNEISEKSEIFDDQFSVERPDGSNFTLKIRSTKLEDSAMYFCASSERGQGQPQHFGDGTRLSIL.